The rows below give T cell receptor beta chains drawn from one sample of a study of blood T cell repertoires in COVID-19. The protocol was immunoSEQ multiplex PCR, while the TCRdb copy is restricted to in-frame clones and leaves out a portion. The table includes approximately 13,000 clones, around four fifths detected once. Sequenced sample: peripheral blood. These receptors all stem from an older woman with acute or convalescent COVID-19. Each CDR3 is given with its conserved first and last residue. Fields, in order: V gene, clone size, D gene, J gene, CDR3 protein, CDR3 DNA. D genes are given only for firm matches. Only some rows state a clone size, as once, few, many or a class for expanded clones.

TRBV12-3/TRBV12-4	once	-	TRBJ2-1	CASSLSGKNEQFF	TGTGCCAGCAGTCTTTCAGGGAAGAATGAGCAGTTCTTC
TRBV24-1	-	TRBD1	TRBJ2-7	CATSEKFAGGNYEQYF	TGTGCCACCAGTGAAAAGTTTGCAGGGGGCAACTACGAGCAGTACTTC
TRBV24-1	-	-	TRBJ2-3	CATSGTRDTQYF	TGTGCCACCAGTGGCACCAGAGATACGCAGTATTTT
TRBV11-2	-	TRBD1	TRBJ2-5	CASSFLQGQETQYF	TGTGCCAGCAGCTTCCTACAGGGGCAAGAGACCCAGTACTTC
TRBV6-5	-	-	TRBJ1-5	CASTEWGRGQPQHF	TGTGCCAGCACCGAGTGGGGTAGGGGTCAGCCCCAGCATTTT
TRBV11-2	-	-	TRBJ2-1	CASSSLLGLGSYNEQFF	TGTGCCAGCAGCTCCCTACTAGGGCTTGGGTCCTACAATGAGCAGTTCTTC
TRBV6-1	-	-	TRBJ1-2	CASSEGGATNYGYTF	TGTGCCAGCAGTGAAGGCGGGGCAACCAACTATGGCTACACCTTC
TRBV15	-	TRBD1	TRBJ2-4	CATSRVKTGGDIQYF	TGTGCCACCAGCAGAGTAAAGACAGGGGGGGACATTCAGTACTTC
TRBV11-1	-	TRBD1	TRBJ1-1	CASSFRGGNTEAFF	TGTGCCAGCAGCTTTAGAGGGGGCAACACTGAAGCTTTCTTT
TRBV7-2	-	TRBD1	TRBJ2-1	CASSLRTGFDNEQFF	TGTGCCAGCAGCTTAAGGACAGGGTTTGACAATGAGCAGTTCTTC
TRBV5-1	-	-	TRBJ2-5	CASSLEGGAETQYF	TGCGCCAGCAGCTTGGAAGGGGGAGCAGAGACCCAGTACTTC
TRBV27	-	-	TRBJ2-7	CASSFGLAGAYEQYF	TGTGCCAGCAGTTTCGGTTTGGCAGGGGCCTACGAGCAGTACTTC
TRBV10-2	-	TRBD1	TRBJ1-2	CASKGQGPLANYGYTF	TGCGCCAGCAAAGGACAGGGGCCATTAGCTAACTATGGCTACACCTTC
TRBV7-9	once	TRBD1	TRBJ2-1	CASSLAGTAYNEQFF	TGTGCCAGCAGCTTGGCCGGGACAGCATACAATGAGCAGTTCTTC
TRBV7-9	once	-	TRBJ2-3	CASSLVGGADTQYF	TGTGCCAGCAGCTTAGTTGGAGGGGCAGATACGCAGTATTTT
TRBV28	-	TRBD1	TRBJ2-4	CASRGTGLSNIQYF	TGTGCCAGCAGGGGGACAGGTCTTAGCAACATTCAGTACTTC
TRBV18	-	TRBD2	TRBJ2-1	CASSSLAALYNEQFF	TGTGCCAGCTCATCGCTAGCGGCCCTATACAATGAGCAGTTCTTC
TRBV15	-	-	TRBJ2-7	CATSRVPRSGHSYEQYF	TGTGCCACCAGCAGAGTCCCTCGGAGCGGGCACTCCTACGAGCAGTACTTC
TRBV12-5	-	-	TRBJ2-7	CASGPGIYEQYF	TGTGCTAGTGGTCCGGGGATCTACGAGCAGTACTTC
TRBV27	once	-	TRBJ2-3	CASSSSAGNKQGYTQYF	TGTGCCAGCAGTTCTTCCGCAGGGAACAAACAAGGTTATACGCAGTATTTT
TRBV5-4	-	-	TRBJ2-3	CASSFIEDTQYF	TGTGCCAGCAGCTTCATAGAAGATACGCAGTATTTT
TRBV12-3/TRBV12-4	-	-	TRBJ2-2	CASEDRNTGELFF	TGTGCCAGCGAAGACAGGAACACCGGGGAGCTGTTTTTT
TRBV27	-	TRBD2	TRBJ2-7	CASSLAGGYEQYF	TGTGCCAGCAGTTTAGCGGGGGGGTACGAGCAGTACTTC
TRBV2	-	TRBD1	TRBJ1-6	CASGQAINSPLHF	TGTGCCAGCGGACAGGCGATTAATTCACCCCTCCACTTT
TRBV30	-	TRBD1	TRBJ1-2	CAWSGGQGVWYGYTF	TGTGCCTGGAGTGGGGGACAGGGTGTTTGGTATGGCTACACCTTC
TRBV18	-	TRBD1	TRBJ1-2	CASSPGQDRANGYTF	TGTGCCAGCTCACCAGGACAGGATAGAGCGAATGGCTACACCTTC
TRBV15	few	-	TRBJ2-1	CATSVSARNEDEQFF	TGTGCCACCAGCGTAAGTGCTAGAAATGAAGATGAGCAGTTCTTC
TRBV10-2	-	-	TRBJ2-1	CASSEADRTFYNEQFF	TGCGCCAGCAGTGAGGCCGACAGAACTTTTTACAATGAGCAGTTCTTC
TRBV5-1	-	-	TRBJ2-5	CASSRWAGAGETQYF	TGCGCCAGCAGCCGGTGGGCAGGGGCTGGGGAGACCCAGTACTTC
TRBV28	once	-	TRBJ2-3	CASSLLGGSLPTDTQYF	TGTGCCAGCAGTTTATTAGGTGGGAGTTTGCCCACAGATACGCAGTATTTT
TRBV18	-	-	TRBJ2-7	CASSPPTFGIVGEQYF	TGTGCCAGCTCACCCCCAACTTTCGGGATAGTGGGCGAGCAGTACTTC
TRBV21-1	-	-	TRBJ2-7	CASSKLHSYEQYF	TGTGCCAGCAGCAAATTACACTCCTACGAGCAGTACTTC
TRBV10-2	-	TRBD1	TRBJ2-2	CASRPPGTGYFRGAGELFF	TGCGCCAGCAGACCACCCGGGACAGGGTACTTTCGGGGGGCCGGGGAGCTGTTTTTT
TRBV6-5	-	-	TRBJ2-3	CASRVSILDTQYF	TGTGCCAGCAGGGTTTCTATTTTAGATACGCAGTATTTT
TRBV14	-	TRBD2	TRBJ2-1	CASSQSSGLEQFF	TGTGCCAGCAGCCAATCTAGCGGACTTGAGCAGTTCTTC
TRBV7-2	once	TRBD1	TRBJ2-4	CASSLGRGQGIQYF	TGTGCCAGCAGCTTAGGCAGGGGGCAAGGCATTCAGTACTTC
TRBV7-2	-	TRBD1	TRBJ2-5	CASGRDRVQETQYF	TGTGCCAGCGGCCGGGACAGGGTTCAAGAGACCCAGTACTTC
TRBV27	-	-	TRBJ1-6	CASRLESSYNSPLHF	TGTGCCAGCAGATTAGAGAGCTCCTATAATTCACCCCTCCACTTT
TRBV5-6	-	-	TRBJ2-1	CASSSRGAPYNEQFF	TGTGCCAGCAGCTCTCGGGGGGCTCCCTACAATGAGCAGTTCTTC
TRBV10-3	-	-	TRBJ1-5	CAISELGGGTYSNQPQHF	TGTGCCATCAGTGAACTGGGGGGAGGCACCTATAGCAATCAGCCCCAGCATTTT
TRBV2	-	TRBD2	TRBJ2-1	CASRRGLAGISSYNEQFF	TGTGCCAGCAGGAGGGGACTAGCGGGTATATCCTCCTACAATGAGCAGTTCTTC
TRBV7-9	-	-	TRBJ1-5	CASTIRRRRQPQHF	TGTGCCAGCACCATCCGGCGTAGGAGGCAGCCCCAGCATTTT
TRBV29-1	-	-	TRBJ2-1	CSVILAVSYNEQFF	TGCAGCGTTATTCTAGCTGTCTCCTACAATGAGCAGTTCTTC
TRBV18	-	TRBD1	TRBJ2-7	CASSLQGATYEQYF	TGTGCCAGCTCACTTCAGGGGGCCACCTACGAGCAGTACTTC
TRBV18	-	-	TRBJ1-2	CASSSQGLRGYTF	TGTGCCAGCTCGTCACAGGGTCTAAGGGGCTACACCTTC
TRBV6-6	few	-	TRBJ2-7	CASRSNRAPSSYEQYF	TGTGCCAGCAGGTCTAACAGGGCCCCAAGCTCCTACGAGCAGTACTTC
TRBV6-5	few	-	TRBJ2-1	CASSYSEVGVNEQFF	TGTGCCAGCAGTTACTCAGAGGTAGGGGTAAATGAGCAGTTCTTC
TRBV11-3	-	TRBD1	TRBJ2-5	CASSSGQGADETQYF	TGTGCCAGCAGCTCGGGACAGGGGGCGGACGAGACCCAGTACTTC
TRBV4-2	-	TRBD2	TRBJ2-7	CASSLNRLAGTEEQYF	TGTGCCAGCAGCCTCAACCGACTAGCGGGAACGGAAGAGCAGTACTTC
TRBV3-1/TRBV3-2	-	-	TRBJ2-1	CASSHLDIGQFF	TGTGCCAGCAGCCACCTAGATATAGGGCAGTTCTTC
TRBV6-2/TRBV6-3	few	TRBD2	TRBJ2-5	CASSYERGETQYF	TGTGCCAGCAGTTACGAGCGGGGGGAGACCCAGTACTTC
TRBV9	-	TRBD1	TRBJ1-1	CASSVVQGAGNTEAFF	TGTGCCAGCAGCGTAGTCCAGGGGGCCGGGAACACTGAAGCTTTCTTT
TRBV7-9	-	TRBD1	TRBJ2-1	CASSLSRDRYNEQFF	TGTGCCAGCAGCTTAAGCCGGGACAGGTACAATGAGCAGTTCTTC
TRBV18	-	-	TRBJ2-3	CASSPGQARSGGTDTQYF	TGTGCCAGCTCACCCGGACAGGCGCGCTCCGGAGGGACAGATACGCAGTATTTT
TRBV7-3	-	-	TRBJ1-3	CASSLSGHSSGNTIYF	TGTGCCAGCAGCTTATCGGGACACAGCTCTGGAAACACCATATATTTT
TRBV7-2	-	-	TRBJ1-4	CASSLTWGPTNEKLFF	TGTGCCAGCAGCTTAACGTGGGGCCCAACTAATGAAAAACTGTTTTTT
TRBV19	-	TRBD1	TRBJ1-4	CASHPGTGGVEEKLFF	TGTGCCAGCCACCCCGGGACAGGGGGCGTTGAAGAAAAACTGTTTTTT
TRBV28	-	TRBD2	TRBJ2-1	CASSGTSGYNEQFF	TGTGCCAGCAGTGGGACTAGCGGGTACAATGAGCAGTTCTTC
TRBV24-1	-	-	TRBJ2-7	CATSSQGPSYEQYF	TGTGCCACCAGTTCACAGGGACCTTCCTACGAGCAGTACTTC